Sequencing of this T cell receptor beta chain was carried out in a study of human T cells and chemical hapten exposure. At the level of the study: Minor volume differences among pooled libraries chiefly drove per-sample TCR yield variation.

A single record per CDR3 protein comes from TCRdb applying MiXCR to the RACE reads. Found here are over 35,000 distinct CDR3 sequences, about an eighth of them singletons; the top ten hold roughly 2.5%. Concerning this clonotype itself: The conserved final phenylalanine or tryptophan is absent from the CDR3, which likely points to a read error.

Described time point: patch test 3, about 24 weeks after DPC sensitization. Treatment reported: therapeutic diphenylcyclopropenone sensitization with weekly scalp DPC. Total RNA was extracted from unfractionated whole blood. From germline, CDR1 is SGHTA and CDR2 FQGNSA. The junction had 3 bases not matched to a gene; V was cut back by 5 bases and J by 4 bases. This CDR3 has 15 amino acids. This chain uses TRBV7-2 with TRBJ2-5, with 14 bases lining up with TRBD2. The TCR originated in a middle-aged woman with alopecia areata. Some clones in this sample may be carry-over from other donors' samples. Sequenced material: whole blood, taken in connection with sensitization to the hapten diphenylcyclopropenone (DPC). The CDR3: CASSLGLAGAETQYL. DNA of the CDR3: TGTGCCAGCAGCCTGGGACTAGCGGGAGCAGAGACCCAGTACTTA.